These 20 T cell receptor beta chains were all obtained from the same sample, sequenced in a study of control samples from healthy donors and cancer patients. Profiled with immunoSEQ multiplex PCR; TCRdb holds only in-frame clones, not every one. The table shows about 92,000 clones, with roughly 82% occurring only once. Sequenced: blood. These TCRs come from a woman aged 55-70 years in good health.

This rearrangement joins TRBV7-9 to TRBJ1-4; a possible D gene is TRBD1 (6 bases). The V gene lost 4 bases and the J gene lost 5 bases, with 11 bases spanning the gap. This CDR3 region has 14 residues. Germline V lookup: CDR1 SEHNR, CDR2 FQNEAQ (reference sequence). The CDR3 DNA sequence: TGTGCCAGCAGCTCACAGGGTTCAAATGAAAAACTGTTTTTT. As protein: CASSSQGSNEKLFF.

CDR3 in DNA: TGTGCCAGCAGCGCATCTACAGGGGAAAATTCACCCCTCCACTTT. It codes for CASSASTGENSPLHF. The rearrangement joins TRBV7-9 to TRBJ1-6; TRBD1 matches at 7 bases. This CDR3 has 15 residues. V was clipped by 5 bases and J by 7 bases; unmatched bases: 8. From germline, CDR1 is SEHNR and CDR2 FQNEAQ (reference sequence).

The DNA of the CDR3 is TGTGCCAGCAGCTTAGCGGACTCCCTCTCCGCAGCTTTCTTT. Translation: CASSLADSLSAAFF. The V gene is TRBV7-8, the J gene TRBJ1-1; D is uncertain. V dropped 0 bases and J dropped 10 bases, with 15 bases sitting between them. Germline lookup yields CDR1 SGHVS and CDR2 FQNEAQ. There are 14 residues in the CDR3.

This rearrangement joins TRBV3-1 (or the pseudogene TRBV3-2) to TRBJ1-3; D gene ambiguous. Trimming took off 6 bases at V and 0 bases at J, with 15 bases between the two ends. The CDR3 contains 16 residues. Germline values: CDR1 LGHDT, CDR2 YNNKEL (reference sequence). The CDR3 DNA is TGTGCCAGCAGGCCCTCAGGTTCTAGCTCTGGAAACACCATATATTTT. Translated: CASRPSGSSSGNTIYF.

The CDR3 reads CASSSRRGGDTGELFF. The CDR3 region has the DNA TGTGCCAGCAGCTCACGGCGCGGGGGGGACACCGGGGAGCTGTTTTTT. The genes are TRBV7-2 and TRBJ2-2; 9 bases line up with TRBD2. This CDR3 has 16 amino acids. The ends lost 4 bases at V and 3 bases at J; junction bases unmatched: 6. Germline-derived CDR1 and CDR2 are SGHTA and FQGNSA.

This clone was picked up one time. The chain carries TRBV10-2 and TRBJ1-1; 10 nucleotides align to TRBD1. The germline gives CDR1 WSHSY, CDR2 SAAADI. J lost 3 bases, V lost 11 bases, and 6 bases had no gene match. The CDR3 is 13 residues long. The CDR3 spells CARADRGDTEAFF. The CDR3 nucleotides read TGCGCCCGAGCGGACAGGGGGGACACTGAAGCTTTCTTT.

J is TRBJ2-5 and V is TRBV11-3; D is undetermined. Looked up from germline, CDR1 is SGHNT and CDR2 is YENEEA. Trimming removed 0 bases at V and 6 bases at J, with 5 bases between. The CDR3 has 12 residues. CDR3 residues: CASSLDSQTQYF. CDR3 bases: TGTGCCAGCAGCTTAGACTCGCAGACCCAGTACTTC.

DNA for the CDR3: TGTGCCAGCAGCTCGTCTAGCGGGGTAACCTACAATGAGCAGTTCTTC. Protein sequence: CASSSSSGVTYNEQFF. The chain employs TRBV7-2 and TRBJ2-1; 9 bases fit TRBD2. The J segment lost 2 bases and the V segment lost 4 bases, leaving 6 bases of the junction unmatched. CDR3 length: 16 amino acids. Germline V gene data show CDR1 as SGHTA and CDR2 as FQGNSA. The full variable domain, with the rest looked up from reference TRBV7-2 and TRBJ2-1, is GAGVSQSPSNKVTEKGKDVELRCDPISGHTALYWYRQSLGQGLEFLIYFQGNSAPDKSGLPSDRFSAERTGGSVSTLTIQRTQQEDSAVYLCASSSSSGVTYNEQFFGPGTRLTVL.

The chain has TRBV9 and TRBJ2-3; weak D call: TRBD2 (5 bases). CDR3 size: 16 residues. From germline, CDR1 is SGDLS and CDR2 YYNGEE. The V gene lost 3 bases and the J gene lost 2 bases, with 16 bases spanning the gap. The CDR3 loop is CASSETSIRDTDTQYF. The DNA for the CDR3 is TGTGCCAGCAGCGAAACCTCGATTCGGGACACAGATACGCAGTATTTT.

The chain couples TRBV21-1 to TRBJ2-1; the D call of TRBD1 is as the table states it, not checked on the DNA. TRBV21-1 is a known pseudogene. The CDR3 contains 16 residues. The CDR3 protein is CASSKQWTGSYNEQFF. CDR3 in DNA: TGTGCCAGCAGCAAGCAATGGACAGGGTCCTACAATGAGCAGTTCTTC.

The rearrangement joins TRBV3-1 (or the pseudogene TRBV3-2) to TRBJ1-1; D is uncertain. V shed 1 base and J shed 6 bases, with 6 bases lying between them. This CDR3 is 12 amino acids long. The germline V gene has CDR1 LGHDT and CDR2 YNNKEL (reference sequence). Written as DNA, the CDR3 is TGTGCCAGCAGCCAAGGAGGGTCTGAAGCTTTCTTT. This sequence encodes CASSQGGSEAFF.

The CDR3 loop reads CASSLAAADTQYF. CDR3 DNA: TGCGCCAGCAGCTTGGCGGCCGCGGATACGCAGTATTTT. The V and J genes are TRBV5-1 and TRBJ2-3, with D unclear. This CDR3 has 13 residues. V was trimmed by 0 bases and J by 6 bases, leaving 8 bases between them. CDR1 SGHRS and CDR2 YFSETQ come from the germline V gene.

In its sample, this clone ranks as medium-sized. V is TRBV7-9 and J is TRBJ1-1; no clear D. Trimming removed 4 bases from V and 5 bases from J, with 14 bases in between. CDR3 length: 14 residues. Per the germline V gene, CDR1 is SEHNR and CDR2 is FQNEAQ (reference sequence). The CDR3 spells CASSSQGGITEAFF. The CDR3 coding sequence is TGTGCCAGCAGCTCCCAAGGAGGGATTACTGAAGCTTTCTTT. Full variable domain (outside the CDR3, taken from reference TRBV7-9 and TRBJ1-1): DTGVSQNPRHKITKRGQNVTFRCDPISEHNRLYWYRQTLGQGPEFLTYFQNEAQLEKSRLLSDRFSAERPKGSFSTLEIQRTEQGDSAMYLCASSSQGGITEAFFGQGTRLTVV.

The CDR3 DNA is TGTGCCAGCAGCTTAGGTGGGTCAGCTAGTATGGGTGAGCAGTTCTTC. Encoded protein: CASSLGGSASMGEQFF. The chain combines TRBV7-2 with TRBJ2-1; D not certain. The CDR3 sequence is 16 residues long. From germline, CDR1 is SGHTA and CDR2 FQGNSA. V was trimmed by 1 base and J by 9 bases, leaving 19 bases between them.

The chain is built from TRBV5-5 and TRBJ1-1; possible D gene TRBD1, 5 bases. From germline, CDR1 is SGHKS and CDR2 YYEKEE (reference sequence). The CDR3 runs 17 residues. V gave up 3 bases and J gave up 0 bases, with 18 bases separating them. CDR3 in DNA: TGTGCCAGCAGCTGGAACCCAATGGGACCGTTGAACACTGAAGCTTTCTTT. Translating it yields CASSWNPMGPLNTEAFF.

The J gene is TRBJ2-7, the V gene TRBV3-1 (or the pseudogene TRBV3-2); the match to TRBD2 covers 14 bases. CDR1 LGHDT and CDR2 YNNKEL come from the germline V gene (reference sequence). V lost 5 bases and J lost 4; bases outside the gene matches: 16. The CDR3 spans 19 residues. The CDR3 region is CASSWGQTRTSGRQYEQYF. The DNA of the CDR3 is TGTGCCAGCAGCTGGGGACAAACTCGGACTAGCGGGAGGCAGTACGAGCAGTACTTC.

The V and J genes are TRBV19 and TRBJ1-2; no reliable D call. The germline V gene encodes CDR1 LNHDA and CDR2 SQIVND (reference sequence). The V and J ends lost 0 bases and 6 bases respectively, with 14 bases between them. The CDR3 runs 15 residues. The CDR3 protein is CASSIDRIRAHGYTF. The CDR3 DNA reads as TGTGCCAGTAGTATAGATCGTATAAGGGCTCATGGCTACACCTTC.

The chain recombines TRBV6-5 with TRBJ2-1, with 7 bases aligning to TRBD2. J lost 7 bases, V lost 8 bases, and 11 bases had no gene match. In germline, CDR1 is MNHEY, CDR2 SVGAGI. The CDR3 extends over 14 amino acids. The CDR3 DNA sequence: TGTGCCAGCCCCGGGGGAGGGCGGCGGAATGAGCAGTTCTTC. Encoded protein: CASPGGGRRNEQFF.

This clone was counted only a few times. The gene calls are TRBV10-3 and TRBJ1-5, with a tentative D call TRBD1 (5 bases). Looked up from germline, CDR1 is ENHRY and CDR2 is SYGVKD. The V end lost 8 bases, the J end lost 3 bases, and 11 bases lay between the germline ends. The length of the CDR3 is 13 residues. The chain's CDR3 is CAIGRDDNQPQHF. The DNA of the CDR3 is TGTGCCATCGGCCGGGACGACAATCAGCCCCAGCATTTT.

Comment on this clone: Other nucleotide sequences from this sample produce the same CDR3. The chain is built from TRBV19 and TRBJ1-4; D gene unclear. There are 14 residues in the CDR3. Trimming pared 4 bases from V and 4 bases from J, leaving 10 bases between. Germline V gives CDR1 LNHDA, CDR2 SQIVND (reference sequence). This chain's CDR3 is CASSTGKVNEKLFF. The CDR3 bases are TGTGCCAGTAGTACAGGAAAGGTTAATGAAAAACTGTTTTTT.